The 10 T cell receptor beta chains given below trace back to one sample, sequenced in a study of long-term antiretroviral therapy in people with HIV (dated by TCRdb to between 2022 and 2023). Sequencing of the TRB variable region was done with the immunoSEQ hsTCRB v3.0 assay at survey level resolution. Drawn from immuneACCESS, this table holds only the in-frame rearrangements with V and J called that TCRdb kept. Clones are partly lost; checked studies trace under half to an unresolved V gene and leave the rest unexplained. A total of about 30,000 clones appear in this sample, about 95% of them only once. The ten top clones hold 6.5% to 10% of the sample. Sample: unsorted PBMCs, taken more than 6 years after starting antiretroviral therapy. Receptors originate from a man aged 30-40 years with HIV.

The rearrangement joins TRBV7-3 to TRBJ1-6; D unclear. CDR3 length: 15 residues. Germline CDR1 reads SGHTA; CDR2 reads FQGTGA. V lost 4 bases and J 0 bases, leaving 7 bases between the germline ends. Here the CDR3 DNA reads TGTGCCAGCAGCTATGACACCTCCTATAATTCACCCCTCCACTTT. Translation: CASSYDTSYNSPLHF.

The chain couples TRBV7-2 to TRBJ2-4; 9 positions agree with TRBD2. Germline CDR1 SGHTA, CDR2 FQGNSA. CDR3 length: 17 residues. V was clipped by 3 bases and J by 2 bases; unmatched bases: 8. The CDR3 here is CASSLVGLAGSKNIQYF. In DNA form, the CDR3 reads TGTGCCAGCAGCTTGGTAGGCCTAGCGGGATCCAAAAACATTCAGTACTTC.

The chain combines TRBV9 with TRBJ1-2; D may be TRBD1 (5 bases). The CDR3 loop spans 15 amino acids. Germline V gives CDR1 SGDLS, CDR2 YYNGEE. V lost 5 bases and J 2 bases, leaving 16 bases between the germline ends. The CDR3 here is CASSPSGGSNYGYTF. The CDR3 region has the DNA TGTGCCAGCAGTCCGTCGGGGGGATCGAACTATGGCTACACCTTC. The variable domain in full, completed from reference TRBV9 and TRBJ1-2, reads DSGVTQTPKHLITATGQRVTLRCSPRSGDLSVYWYQQSLDQGLQFLIQYYNGEERAKGNILERFSAQQFPDLHSELNLSSLELGDSALYFCASSPSGGSNYGYTFGSGTRLTVV.

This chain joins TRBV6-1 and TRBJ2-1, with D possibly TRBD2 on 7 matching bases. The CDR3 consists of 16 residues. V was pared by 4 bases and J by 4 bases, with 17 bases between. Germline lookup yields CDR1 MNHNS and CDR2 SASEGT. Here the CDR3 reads CASSGLGGGKYNEQFF. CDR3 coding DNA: TGTGCCAGCAGTGGGTTGGGGGGGGGCAAATACAATGAGCAGTTCTTC.

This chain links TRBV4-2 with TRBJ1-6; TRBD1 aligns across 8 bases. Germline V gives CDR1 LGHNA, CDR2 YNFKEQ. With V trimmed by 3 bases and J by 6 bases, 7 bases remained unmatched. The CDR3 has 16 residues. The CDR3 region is CASSQGQGALNSPLHF. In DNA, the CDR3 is TGTGCCAGCAGCCAGGGTCAGGGGGCGCTTAATTCACCCCTCCACTTT.

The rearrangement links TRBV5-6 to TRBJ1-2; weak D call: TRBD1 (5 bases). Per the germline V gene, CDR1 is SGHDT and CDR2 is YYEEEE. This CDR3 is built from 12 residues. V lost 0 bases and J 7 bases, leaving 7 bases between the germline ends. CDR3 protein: CASSLEGTGYTF. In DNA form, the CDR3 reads TGTGCCAGCAGCTTGGAAGGGACTGGCTACACCTTC.

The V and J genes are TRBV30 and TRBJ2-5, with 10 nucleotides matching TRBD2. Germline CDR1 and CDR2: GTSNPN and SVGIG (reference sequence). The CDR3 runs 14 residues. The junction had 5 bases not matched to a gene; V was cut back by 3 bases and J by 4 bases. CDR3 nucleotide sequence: TGTGCCTGGAGCGAGCGGGGGGGCTCAGAGACCCAGTACTTC. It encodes CAWSERGGSETQYF.

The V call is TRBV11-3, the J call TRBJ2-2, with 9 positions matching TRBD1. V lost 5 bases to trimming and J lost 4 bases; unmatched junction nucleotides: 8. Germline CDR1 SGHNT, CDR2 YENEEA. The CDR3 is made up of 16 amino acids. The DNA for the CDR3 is TGTGCCAGCAGCCCGGGGACAGGGTGCGGCACCGGGGAGCTGTTTTTT. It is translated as CASSPGTGCGTGELFF.

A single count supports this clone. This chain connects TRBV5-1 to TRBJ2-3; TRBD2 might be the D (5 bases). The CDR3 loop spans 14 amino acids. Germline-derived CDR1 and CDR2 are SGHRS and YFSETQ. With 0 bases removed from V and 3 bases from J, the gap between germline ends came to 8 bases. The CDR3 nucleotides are TGCGCCAGCAGCTTGGGGACTGAAACAGATACGCAGTATTTT. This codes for CASSLGTETDTQYF.

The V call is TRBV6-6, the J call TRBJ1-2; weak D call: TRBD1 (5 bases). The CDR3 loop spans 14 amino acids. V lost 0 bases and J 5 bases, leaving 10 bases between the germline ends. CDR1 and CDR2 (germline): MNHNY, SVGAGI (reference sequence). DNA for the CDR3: TGTGCCAGCAGTTACTCGAAAGGACAATATGGCTACACCTTC. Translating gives CASSYSKGQYGYTF.